This record covers a single TCR beta chain. The data are from a study of blood T cell repertoires in COVID-19. Study at large: PBMCs, B-cell-depleted T cells, or T cells were the source of the cDNA or gDNA that made up the material.

CDR1 and CDR2 from the germline V gene are SGHNT and YYREEE (reference sequence). V dropped 0 bases and J dropped 5 bases, with 11 bases sitting between them. The CDR3 loop spans 14 amino acids. Cohorts were determined from participant-reported clinical history. Libraries were prepared by immunoSEQ multiplex PCR; TCRdb keeps only in-frame clonotypes and omits some of them. This sample yields approximately 320,000 clones, of which roughly 90% are seen a single time; around 2.7% belongs to the top ten. This chain links TRBV5-4 with TRBJ1-2, with TRBD1 as a possible D gene (6 bases). This TCR was sampled from a man aged 60-69 years who had recovered from COVID-19. Sample: PBMCs or T cells enriched from blood (not recorded which). The CDR3 DNA follows: TGTGCCAGCAGCTTGGTTGGTAGGGGGTATGGCTACACCTTC. This encodes CASSLVGRGYGYTF.